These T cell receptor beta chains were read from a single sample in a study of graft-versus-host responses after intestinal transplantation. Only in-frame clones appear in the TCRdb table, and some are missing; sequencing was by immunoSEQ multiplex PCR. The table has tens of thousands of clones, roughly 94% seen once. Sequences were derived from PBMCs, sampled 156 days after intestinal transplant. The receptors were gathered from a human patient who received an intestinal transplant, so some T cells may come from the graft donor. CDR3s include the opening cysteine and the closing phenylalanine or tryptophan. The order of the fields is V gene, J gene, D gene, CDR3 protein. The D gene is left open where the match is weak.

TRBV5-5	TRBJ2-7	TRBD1	CASSLFAGTGSYEQYF
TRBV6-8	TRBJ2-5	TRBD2	CASSYRRGGIQETQYF
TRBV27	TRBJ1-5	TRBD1	CASSLSLTGGYNQPQHF
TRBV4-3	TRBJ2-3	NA	CASSQDPRSSTDTQYF
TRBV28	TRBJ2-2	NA	CASSLRAGVAGELFF
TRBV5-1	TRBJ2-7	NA	CASSLEAGDEQYF
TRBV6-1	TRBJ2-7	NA	CASSRGTSPGYEQYF
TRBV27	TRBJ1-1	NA	CASSFGRDTTTEAFF
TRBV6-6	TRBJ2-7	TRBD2	CASSYSLAGGPGEQYF
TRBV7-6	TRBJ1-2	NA	CASSLAIRFGYTF
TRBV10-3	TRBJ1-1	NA	CGVGRGSTEAFF
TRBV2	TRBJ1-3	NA	CASKDSNSGNTIYF
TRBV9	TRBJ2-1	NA	CASSVDAGAYNEQFF
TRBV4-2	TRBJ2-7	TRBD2	CASSHGTSGGYEQYF
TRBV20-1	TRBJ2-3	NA	CSARATDTQYF
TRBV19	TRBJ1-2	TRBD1	CASSMAGQGYGYTF
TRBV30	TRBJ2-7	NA	CAVLHYYEQYF
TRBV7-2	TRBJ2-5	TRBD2	CASSLLGLAGLKTQYF
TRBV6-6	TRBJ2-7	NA	CASSFLANEQYF
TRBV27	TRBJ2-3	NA	CATRTSTGKYTDTQYF
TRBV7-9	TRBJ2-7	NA	CASSSVGMVSPYEQYF
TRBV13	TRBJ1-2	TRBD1	CASRQGTAYGYTF
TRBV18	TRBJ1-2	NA	CASSPSGDSNGYTF
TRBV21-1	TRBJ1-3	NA	CASSVRRPGGPGNTIYF
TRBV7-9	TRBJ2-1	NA	CASTPGSRPHEQFF
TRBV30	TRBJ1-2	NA	CAWSVPGGVGYTF
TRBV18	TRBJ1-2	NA	CASSPDSNYGYTF
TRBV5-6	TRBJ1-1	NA	CASSTLVPAEAFF
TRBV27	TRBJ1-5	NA	CASTSGKWQPQHF
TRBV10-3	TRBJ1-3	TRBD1	CAISQGVSGNTIYF
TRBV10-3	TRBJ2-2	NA	CAISGKPQGLFRELFF
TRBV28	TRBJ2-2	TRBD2	CASSPLGGGTGELFF
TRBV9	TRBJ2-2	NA	CASSVGIGELFF
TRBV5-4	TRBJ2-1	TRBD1	CASSSDRENEQFF
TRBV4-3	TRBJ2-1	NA	CASSQDKIQYNEQFF
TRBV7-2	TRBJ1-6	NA	CASSLRAFSYNSPLHF
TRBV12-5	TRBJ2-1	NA	CATGRDNEQFF
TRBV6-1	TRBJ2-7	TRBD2	CASSEASPGLAPSEQYF
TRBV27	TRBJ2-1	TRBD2	CASSGLAGGQFF